A single T cell receptor beta chain is shown here with its context. Its cognate antigen is unknown. The record originates from a study of cytomegalovirus exposure and HLA in healthy donors. Study-wide background: It was reported in a later analysis that the approximately 110 validation repertoires used the same platform as the roughly 700 first-cohort repertoires.

Separate from the roughly 710-subject first cohort, the roughly 120-subject validation cohort was the one that the donors belonged to. Sequenced by immunoSEQ multiplex PCR; TCRdb stores in-frame clones only, minus some. The repertoire has 150,000 to 200,000 clones, around nine tenths of them found once; the top ten carry less than 3%. The ends lost 4 bases at V and 2 bases at J; junction bases unmatched: 4. The CDR3 contains 16 residues. From germline, CDR1 is SGHRS and CDR2 YFSETQ. Study results and caveats: The study designated 150 or so TCR beta chains cytomegalovirus-associated.

This receptor was identified in a man younger than 35 in good health and CMV-seropositive. V gene TRBV5-1 combines with J gene TRBJ2-2, with 11 bases aligning to TRBD2. Sequenced sample: PBMCs. CDR3 sequence: CASSILAGDNTGELFF. CDR3 nucleotide sequence: TGCGCCAGCAGCATACTAGCGGGAGACAACACCGGGGAGCTGTTTTTT.